This passage covers 23 T cell receptor beta chains from one sample sequenced in a study of cytomegalovirus exposure and HLA in healthy donors. 60 Vbeta and 13 Jbeta primers were used in PCR. Sequencing was performed with immunoSEQ multiplex PCR; in TCRdb, only in-frame clones are kept and a portion is missing. The sample contains some 97,000 clones, approximately 77% of which appear only once. The source material was PBMCs. These TCRs come from a male donor in good health and CMV-seropositive.

The chain is built from TRBV7-2 and TRBJ2-3; no firm D call. With 3 bases removed from V and 2 bases from J, the gap between germline ends came to 3 bases. CDR1 is SGHTA and CDR2 is FQGNSA in the germline V gene. The CDR3 consists of 12 residues. The CDR3, as DNA: TGTGCCAGCAGCTTCCACACAGATACGCAGTATTTT. Amino acid sequence: CASSFHTDTQYF.

This clone was counted a few times. The rearrangement joins TRBV27 to TRBJ1-1, with D perhaps matching TRBD1 (6 bases). Germline loops: CDR1 MNHEY, CDR2 SMNVEV (reference sequence). CDR3 length: 14 residues. The germline V and J ends were trimmed by 6 bases and 2 bases, with 13 bases remaining between them. The CDR3 DNA reads as TGTGCCAGCAGGTTACAGGGAGGAAACACTGAAGCTTTCTTT. This sequence encodes CASRLQGGNTEAFF.

The rearrangement uses TRBV7-9 and TRBJ1-4; unclear D gene. This CDR3 has 18 residues. V was shortened by 5 bases and J by 0 bases, with 19 bases between the two germline ends. From germline, CDR1 is SEHNR and CDR2 FQNEAQ (reference sequence). The DNA for the CDR3 is TGTGCCAGCAGCCCTCGAGGGTCCAAGACTGCAACTAATGAAAAACTGTTTTTT. Translating gives CASSPRGSKTATNEKLFF. The full variable domain, rest sourced from reference TRBV7-9 and TRBJ1-4, is DTGVSQNPRHKITKRGQNVTFRCDPISEHNRLYWYRQTLGQGPEFLTYFQNEAQLEKSRLLSDRFSAERPKGSFSTLEIQRTEQGDSAMYLCASSPRGSKTATNEKLFFGSGTQLSVL.

This chain uses TRBV6-5 with TRBJ1-5, with 7 bases matching TRBD1. Per the germline V gene, CDR1 is MNHEY and CDR2 is SVGAGI. The V gene end was trimmed by 7 bases and the J gene end by 6 bases; junction bases not matched to a gene: 12. The CDR3 contains 15 residues. The CDR3 DNA follows: TGTGCCAGCAATCCTAGGGACAGCACTCTTCAGCCCCAGCATTTT. Amino acid sequence: CASNPRDSTLQPQHF.

The J gene is TRBJ2-3, the V gene TRBV7-9; D remains ambiguous. V dropped 1 base and J dropped 3 bases, with 11 bases sitting between them. Germline CDR1 and CDR2: SEHNR and FQNEAQ (reference sequence). There are 15 residues in the CDR3. The CDR3 DNA reads TGTGCCAGCAGCTTAGGCTTAGCCCAAACAGATACGCAGTATTTT. The encoded protein is CASSLGLAQTDTQYF.

The chain employs TRBV19 and TRBJ1-2; no definite D call. CDR3 size: 14 residues. V lost 3 bases and J lost 0, with 8 bases in between. The V gene's germline CDR1 is LNHDA and CDR2 SQIVND (reference sequence). Here the CDR3 reads CASSIGVTNYGYTF. The CDR3 DNA is TGTGCCAGTAGTATTGGAGTTACTAACTATGGCTACACCTTC. The full variable domain, in which reference TRBV19 and TRBJ1-2 provide the parts outside the CDR3, is DGGITQSPKYLFRKEGQNVTLSCEQNLNHDAMYWYRQDPGQGLRLIYYSQIVNDFQKGDIAEGYSVSREKKESFPLTVTSAQKNPTAFYLCASSIGVTNYGYTFGSGTRLTVV.

CDR3 region: CASAGGNPWNTGELFF. The DNA of the CDR3 is TGTGCCAGCGCTGGAGGGAATCCGTGGAACACCGGGGAGCTGTTTTTT. The chain has TRBV11-3 and TRBJ2-2, with a tentative D call TRBD2 (6 bases). Trimming shortened V by 8 bases and J by 1 base, and 17 bases separated the two germline ends. The CDR3 totals 16 residues. Germline-derived CDR1 and CDR2 are SGHNT and YENEEA.

The chain is built from TRBV5-1 and TRBJ1-6, with D maybe TRBD1 (6 bases). There are 17 residues in the CDR3. The germline V and J ends were trimmed by 4 bases and 0 bases, with 14 bases remaining between them. Germline-derived CDR1 and CDR2 are SGHRS and YFSETQ. In DNA, the CDR3 is TGCGCCAGCAGCCCGACAGGCGATAGCTCCTATAATTCACCCCTCCACTTT. Translation: CASSPTGDSSYNSPLHF.

A few counts support this clone. The chain is built from TRBV7-2 and TRBJ1-4, with 8 bases that match TRBD1. The CDR3 is made up of 15 amino acids. V lost 3 bases and J lost 5; bases outside the gene matches: 5. Germline-derived CDR1 and CDR2 are SGHTA and FQGNSA. This chain's CDR3 is CASSFGTGGNEKLFF. The CDR3 coding sequence is TGTGCCAGCAGCTTCGGGACAGGCGGAAATGAAAAACTGTTTTTT.

The gene calls are TRBV7-8 and TRBJ1-2; 9 bases match TRBD1. This CDR3 has 15 residues. The junction had 5 bases not matched to a gene; V was cut back by 4 bases and J by 2 bases. Germline lookup yields CDR1 SGHVS and CDR2 FQNEAQ. The CDR3 DNA follows: TGTGCCAGCAGCTCCAACAGGGGGCCCAACTATGGCTACACCTTC. It yields the protein CASSSNRGPNYGYTF.

This chain connects TRBV2 to TRBJ1-1, with 10 positions matching TRBD1. This CDR3 has 15 amino acids. Germline trimming cut 7 bases from V and 4 bases from J; bases unmatched to any gene: 9. The germline V gene encodes CDR1 SNHLY and CDR2 FYNNEI. CDR3 region: CASNNRDRGSTEAFF. CDR3 bases: TGTGCCAGCAATAACCGGGACAGGGGTTCCACTGAAGCTTTCTTT.

The chain uses TRBV4-1 and TRBJ1-2; tentatively, D is TRBD1 (5 bases). Germline V gene sequence: CDR1 MGHRA, CDR2 YSYEKL. The CDR3 contains 13 residues. Trimming cost V 2 bases and J 5 bases, with 9 bases left between them. The CDR3 DNA sequence: TGCGCCAGCAGCCAAACGGGGGTTTATGGCTACACCTTC. Translated, it gives CASSQTGVYGYTF.

V usage is TRBV19 and J usage is TRBJ1-5, with D hard to call. CDR3 length: 14 amino acids. CDR1 LNHDA and CDR2 SQIVND come from the germline V gene (reference sequence). V was pared by 6 bases and J by 4 bases, with 13 bases between. The CDR3 sequence is CASRAGVTNQPQHF. The CDR3 DNA sequence: TGTGCCAGTAGGGCCGGGGTCACAAATCAGCCCCAGCATTTT.

This chain uses TRBV6-6 with TRBJ1-2; the match to TRBD1 covers 7 bases. V lost 5 bases and J lost 7; bases outside the gene matches: 4. The CDR3 covers 12 residues. Germline V gene lookup returns CDR1 MNHNY and CDR2 SVGAGI (reference sequence). This chain's CDR3 is CASSIPGGGYTF. CDR3 in DNA: TGTGCCAGCAGTATTCCAGGGGGTGGCTACACCTTC.

Here the CDR3 reads CASSQAGTGREKLFF. DNA of the CDR3: TGTGCCAGCAGCCAAGCCGGGACAGGGCGAGAAAAACTGTTTTTT. The V gene is TRBV4-2, the J gene TRBJ1-4, with 9 bases aligning to TRBD1. The germline gives CDR1 LGHNA, CDR2 YNFKEQ. The V gene end was trimmed by 1 base and the J gene end by 8 bases; junction bases not matched to a gene: 5. This CDR3 region has 15 residues.

The chain has TRBV5-1 and TRBJ1-2, with 8 bases lining up with TRBD1. CDR1 is SGHRS and CDR2 is YFSETQ in the germline V gene. V trimming: 0 bases; J trimming: 5 bases; junction bases outside the gene matches: 6. CDR3 length: 15 amino acids. Here the CDR3 DNA reads TGCGCCAGCAGCTTGGAACAGGGGGAGTGGTATGGCTACACCTTC. Translation: CASSLEQGEWYGYTF.

The gene calls are TRBV29-1 and TRBJ1-1; 8 nucleotides align to TRBD1. V gave up 3 bases and J gave up 4 bases; unmatched junction bases: 10. CDR3 length: 15 residues. Germline V gene lookup returns CDR1 SQVTM and CDR2 ANQGSEA. The CDR3 sequence: CSVDPPDRGSTEAFF. The CDR3 coding sequence is TGCAGCGTTGACCCCCCCGACAGGGGATCCACTGAAGCTTTCTTT.

V usage is TRBV25-1 and J usage is TRBJ2-5; possible D gene TRBD2, 5 bases. The germline gives CDR1 MGHDK, CDR2 SYGVNS. V lost 2 bases, J lost 4 bases, and 11 bases lay in between. The CDR3 runs 14 residues. CDR3 sequence reads: CASSEPGNRETQYF. The CDR3 bases are TGTGCCAGCAGTGAACCCGGGAATAGAGAGACCCAGTACTTC.

This clone was detected a few times. DNA for the CDR3: TGTGCCAGCAGACCCGGACAGGGGGCAACAGATACGCAGTATTTT. The encoded protein is CASRPGQGATDTQYF. The chain employs TRBV11-2 and TRBJ2-3; 11 bases fit TRBD1. The V segment lost 6 bases and the J segment 3 bases; nucleotides outside the gene matches: 5. This CDR3 has 15 amino acids. CDR1 is SGHAT and CDR2 is FQNNGV in the germline V gene.

This rearrangement joins TRBV11-2 to TRBJ2-7; weak D call: TRBD1 (5 bases). This CDR3 region has 14 residues. The V and J ends lost 1 base and 2 bases respectively, with 9 bases between them. Germline CDR1 and CDR2: SGHAT and FQNNGV. The CDR3 nucleotides are TGTGCCAGCAGCTTAGGGGGCGGAGCCTACGAGCAGTACTTC. It translates to CASSLGGGAYEQYF.

The chain recombines TRBV28 with TRBJ1-1, with 8 bases lining up with TRBD1. Germline V gives CDR1 MDHEN, CDR2 SYDVKM. The V gene end was trimmed by 6 bases and the J gene end by 0 bases; junction bases not matched to a gene: 3. There are 14 residues in the CDR3. The CDR3 nucleotides read TGTGCCAGCAGACAGGGGGAAATGAACACTGAAGCTTTCTTT. Amino acids: CASRQGEMNTEAFF.

The chain has TRBV19 and TRBJ2-7; 11 bases line up with TRBD2. This CDR3 contains 15 residues. The V gene's germline CDR1 is LNHDA and CDR2 SQIVND (reference sequence). V was pared by 8 bases and J by 4 bases, with 10 bases of the junction left unmatched. The DNA for the CDR3 is TGTGCCAGTGCCGCCTCTAGCGGGGGGCCTTACGAGCAGTACTTC. It yields the protein CASAASSGGPYEQYF.

The V gene is TRBV13, the J gene TRBJ1-4; unclear D gene. The CDR3 runs to 16 residues. Trimming cost V 5 bases and J 0 bases, with 13 bases left between them. Germline CDR1 and CDR2: PRHDT and FYEKMQ (reference sequence). The CDR3 loop is CASSAQVTATNEKLFF. In DNA, the CDR3 is TGTGCCAGCAGCGCCCAGGTCACTGCAACTAATGAAAAACTGTTTTTT. The variable domain in full, completed from reference TRBV13 and TRBJ1-4, reads AAGVIQSPRHLIKEKRETATLKCYPIPRHDTVYWYQQGPGQDPQFLISFYEKMQSDKGSIPDRFSAQQFSDYHSELNMSSLELGDSALYFCASSAQVTATNEKLFFGSGTQLSVL.